Listed here is a single TCR beta chain. This record belongs to a study of cytomegalovirus exposure and HLA in healthy donors. The PCR used 60 Vbeta and 13 Jbeta primers. Sequencing used immunoSEQ multiplex PCR; TCRdb keeps in-frame clones, though not all of them. The sample comprises roughly 110,000 clones, approximately 79% of which are singletons, and more than 3% rests with the top ten. V lost 5 bases to trimming and J lost 2 bases, with 12 bases between them. Germline V CDR1 and CDR2: SGHAT, FQNNGV. The CDR3 consists of 14 residues. This sequence originates from a man in his fifties or sixties in good health and CMV-seronegative. The material sequenced was PBMCs. The chain recombines TRBV11-2 with TRBJ1-2; a weak D match, TRBD1 (6 bases). The CDR3 loop is CASSLGQRNYGYTF. CDR3 nucleotides: TGTGCCAGCAGCCTAGGACAGAGAAACTATGGCTACACCTTC.